This T cell receptor beta chain was sequenced for a study of blood T cell repertoires in COVID-19. About the research overall: The cDNA or gDNA used as material had been derived from T cells, B-cell-depleted T cells, or PBMCs.

Germline assignment: CDR1 LNHDA and CDR2 SQIVND (reference sequence). Losses at the gene ends were 0 bases for V and 6 bases for J; bases not matched to a gene: 13. CDR3 length equals 18 residues. Some clones are missing from TCRdb's copy, which holds only in-frame ones; the method was immunoSEQ multiplex PCR. Counted here are approximately 280,000 clones, roughly 80% occurring once; the ten biggest clones make up over 4%. Participants came from about 24 US areas, aged roughly 18 to 95 years. Donors were grouped by their self-reported clinical history. This clone has just one count. J is TRBJ2-3 and V is TRBV19, with 9 bases that match TRBD2. The sequencing input was PBMCs or T cells enriched from blood (not recorded which). This TCR was recovered from a man aged 35-49 years who had been exposed to COVID-19. The CDR3 protein is CASSIDHGSGRLADTQYF. Here the CDR3 DNA reads TGTGCCAGTAGTATAGATCACGGAAGCGGGAGGCTTGCGGATACGCAGTATTTT.